The present T cell receptor beta chain was sequenced within a study of blood T cell repertoires in COVID-19. Between the trimmed V and J ends, which lost 2 bases and 5 bases, there was a span of 12 bases. The CDR3 runs 14 residues. Looked up from germline, CDR1 is MNHNY and CDR2 is SVGAGI (reference sequence). Data came from immunoSEQ multiplex PCR; TCRdb stores just in-frame clones and leaves some out. Among under 120,000 clones, 85% were seen once, and the ten largest hold 2.1%. The chain combines TRBV6-6 with TRBJ1-1; D may be TRBD1 (6 bases). This receptor was taken from a human donor in a cohort sampled during active COVID-19. Material: peripheral blood. CDR3: CASSYTGLRTEAFF. The CDR3 coding sequence is TGTGCCAGCAGTTACACAGGGCTGAGGACTGAAGCTTTCTTT.